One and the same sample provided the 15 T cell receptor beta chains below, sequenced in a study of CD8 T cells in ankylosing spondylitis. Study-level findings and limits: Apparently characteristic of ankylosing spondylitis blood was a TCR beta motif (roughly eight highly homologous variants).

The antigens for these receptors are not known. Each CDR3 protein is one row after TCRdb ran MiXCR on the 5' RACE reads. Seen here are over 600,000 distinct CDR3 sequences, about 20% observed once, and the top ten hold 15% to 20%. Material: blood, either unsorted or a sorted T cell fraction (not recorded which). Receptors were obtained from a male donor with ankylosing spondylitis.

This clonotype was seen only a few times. Written as DNA, the CDR3 is TGTGCCAGCAGCTTAGGGGCAGGGCAAGAGCAGTACTTC. Protein: CASSLGAGQEQYF. V gene TRBV7-9 combines with J gene TRBJ2-7; weak D call: TRBD1 (5 bases). Germline CDR1 is SEHNR and CDR2 is FQNEAQ (reference sequence). With 1 base removed from V and 7 bases from J, the gap between germline ends came to 11 bases. The CDR3 has 13 residues.

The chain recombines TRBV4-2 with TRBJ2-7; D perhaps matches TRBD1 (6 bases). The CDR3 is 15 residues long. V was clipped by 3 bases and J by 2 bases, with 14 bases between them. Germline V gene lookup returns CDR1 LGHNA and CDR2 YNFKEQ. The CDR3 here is CASSQGDTSAYEQYF. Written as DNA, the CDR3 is TGTGCCAGCAGCCAGGGGGACACGTCGGCCTACGAGCAGTACTTC.

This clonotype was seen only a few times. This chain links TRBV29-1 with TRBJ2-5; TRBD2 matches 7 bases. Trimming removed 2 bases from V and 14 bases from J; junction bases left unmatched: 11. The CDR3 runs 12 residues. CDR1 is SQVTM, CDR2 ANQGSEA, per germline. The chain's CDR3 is CSVEQRTRGFYF. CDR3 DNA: TGCAGCGTTGAACAGCGGACTAGAGGGTTTTACTTC.

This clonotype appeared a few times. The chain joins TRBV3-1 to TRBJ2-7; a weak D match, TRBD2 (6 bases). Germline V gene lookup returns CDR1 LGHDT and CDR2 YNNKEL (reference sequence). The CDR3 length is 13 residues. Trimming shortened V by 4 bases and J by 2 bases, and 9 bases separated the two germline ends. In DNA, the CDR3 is TGTGCCAGCAGCCCCCGGGAGCCCTACGAGCAGTACTTC. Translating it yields CASSPREPYEQYF.

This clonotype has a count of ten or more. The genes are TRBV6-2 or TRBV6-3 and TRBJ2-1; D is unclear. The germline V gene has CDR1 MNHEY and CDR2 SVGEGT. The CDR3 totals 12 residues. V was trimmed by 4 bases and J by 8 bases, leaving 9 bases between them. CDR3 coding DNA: TGTGCCAGCAGTTTCCTCGGCCATGAGCAGTTCTTC. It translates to CASSFLGHEQFF.

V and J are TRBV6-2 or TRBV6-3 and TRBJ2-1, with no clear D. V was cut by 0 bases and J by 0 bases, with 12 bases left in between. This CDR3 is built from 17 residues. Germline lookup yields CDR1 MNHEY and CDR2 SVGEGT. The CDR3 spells CASSYSHQDYSYNEQFF. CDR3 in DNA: TGTGCCAGCAGTTACTCGCATCAAGATTACTCCTACAATGAGCAGTTCTTC.

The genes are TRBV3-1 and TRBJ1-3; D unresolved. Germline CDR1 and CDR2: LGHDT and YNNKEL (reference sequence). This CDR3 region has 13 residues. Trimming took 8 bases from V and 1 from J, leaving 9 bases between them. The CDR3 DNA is TGTGCCAGCGGGGATGGGTCTGGAAACACCATATATTTT. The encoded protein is CASGDGSGNTIYF.

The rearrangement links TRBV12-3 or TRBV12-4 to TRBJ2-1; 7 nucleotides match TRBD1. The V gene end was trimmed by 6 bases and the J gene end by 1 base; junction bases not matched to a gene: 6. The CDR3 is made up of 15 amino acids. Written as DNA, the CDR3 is TGTGCCAGCAGCTACCAGACAGGGTCCTACAATGAGCAGTTCTTC. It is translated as CASSYQTGSYNEQFF.

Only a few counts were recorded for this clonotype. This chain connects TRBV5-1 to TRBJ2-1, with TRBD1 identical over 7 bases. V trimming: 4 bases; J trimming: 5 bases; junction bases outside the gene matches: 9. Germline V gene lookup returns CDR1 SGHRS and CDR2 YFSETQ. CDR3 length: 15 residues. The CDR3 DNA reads TGCGCCAGCAGCCGCCAGGACAGGAGCAACAATGAGCAGTTCTTC. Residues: CASSRQDRSNNEQFF.

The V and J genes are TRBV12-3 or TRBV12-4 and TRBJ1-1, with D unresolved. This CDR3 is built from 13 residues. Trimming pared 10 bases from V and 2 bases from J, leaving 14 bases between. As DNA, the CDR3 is TGTGCCACCACCGGCGGGGTTAACACTGAAGCTTTCTTT. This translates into CATTGGVNTEAFF.

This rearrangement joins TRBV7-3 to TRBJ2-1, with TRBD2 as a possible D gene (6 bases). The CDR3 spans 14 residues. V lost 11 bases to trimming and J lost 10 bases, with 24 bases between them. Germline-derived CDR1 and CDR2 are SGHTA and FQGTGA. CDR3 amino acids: CAPPGFSGSFEQFF. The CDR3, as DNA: TGTGCCCCACCCGGTTTCTCCGGGAGTTTCGAGCAGTTCTTC.

For the CDR3, the DNA is TGTGCCAGCACGGCCAGCGGGTGGCCCAAGTACAATGAGCAGTTCTTC. The encoded protein is CASTASGWPKYNEQFF. The chain uses TRBV27 and TRBJ2-1; possibly TRBD2 for D (6 bases). Trimming took 7 bases from V and 4 from J, leaving 20 bases between them. Germline V CDR1 and CDR2: MNHEY, SMNVEV (reference sequence). This CDR3 comprises 16 residues.

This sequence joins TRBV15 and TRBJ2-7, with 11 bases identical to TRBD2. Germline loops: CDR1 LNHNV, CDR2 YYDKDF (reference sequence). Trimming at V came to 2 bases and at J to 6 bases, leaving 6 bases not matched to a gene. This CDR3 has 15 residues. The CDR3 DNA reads TGTGCCACCAGCAGAAGACTAGCGGGAACGCTCGAGCAGTACTTC. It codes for CATSRRLAGTLEQYF.

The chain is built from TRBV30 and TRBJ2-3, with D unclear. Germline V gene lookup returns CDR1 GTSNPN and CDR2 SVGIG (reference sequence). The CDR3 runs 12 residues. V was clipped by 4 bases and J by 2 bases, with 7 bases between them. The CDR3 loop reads CAWTLTTDTQYF. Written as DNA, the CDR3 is TGTGCCTGGACACTCACCACAGATACGCAGTATTTT.

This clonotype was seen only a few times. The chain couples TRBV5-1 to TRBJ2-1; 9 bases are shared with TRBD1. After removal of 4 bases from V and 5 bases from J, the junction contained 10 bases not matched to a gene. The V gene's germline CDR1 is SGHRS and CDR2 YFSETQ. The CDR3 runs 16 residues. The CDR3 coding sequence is TGCGCCAGCAGCCGTGATCCGGGACAGGGAAACAATGAGCAGTTCTTC. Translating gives CASSRDPGQGNNEQFF.